These T cell receptor beta chains were read from a single sample in a study of technical replicates of blood from a few donors. Sequenced by immunoSEQ multiplex PCR; TCRdb stores in-frame clones only, minus some. The sample includes about 59,000 clones, just over 90% of them seen just once. The sequenced sample was PBMCs. These receptor sequences come from a human donor in good health. Some clones in this sample may be carry-over from other donors' samples. Each CDR3 is given without its conserved first and last residue.

cdr3_aa | j_call | v_call
ASSPPPGNNKQF | TRBJ2-1 | TRBV18
ASSAGLAAGELF | TRBJ2-2 | TRBV5-1
ASSASGYGYT | TRBJ1-2 | TRBV6-1
ASSPGTGSTEAF | TRBJ1-1 | TRBV5-1
SVEGGLSPEQY | TRBJ2-7 | TRBV29-1
ASSQTGGVQPQH | TRBJ1-5 | TRBV2
ASSQEGGSPLH | TRBJ1-6 | TRBV4-3
ASSYRGSGYT | TRBJ1-2 | TRBV6-5
ASSVESSGGNRYTGELF | TRBJ2-2 | TRBV9
ASTGQGFGELF | TRBJ2-2 | TRBV2
ASSESGGAGDEQF | TRBJ2-1 | TRBV6-4
ASSEALRGTQY | TRBJ2-5 | TRBV6-1
AWSIDTNQPQH | TRBJ1-5 | TRBV30
ASSPTPISSGNTIY | TRBJ1-3 | TRBV4-3
ASSLRGLAGMVETQY | TRBJ2-5 | TRBV7-9
ASSLGGQNYGYT | TRBJ1-2 | TRBV13
ASSSRWADNEQF | TRBJ2-1 | TRBV11-3
ASSLWRTPGSDGYT | TRBJ1-2 | TRBV7-2
ASTQGRYYEQY | TRBJ2-7 | TRBV6-5
AWSEGQALTRGYT | TRBJ1-2 | TRBV30
ASSQVGAGGSVEQF | TRBJ2-1 | TRBV4-3
ASSGTGSENT | TRBJ1-2 | TRBV2
ASRIGGADEKLF | TRBJ1-4 | TRBV28
ASSPRTSGGAGVGEQF | TRBJ2-1 | TRBV7-9
ASSLASDRRNYGYT | TRBJ1-2 | TRBV7-2
ATSRPPDGGGPYEQY | TRBJ2-7 | TRBV15
ASTRQAGNTIY | TRBJ1-3 | TRBV6-1
ASSVQGVYTDTQY | TRBJ2-3 | TRBV25-1
ASSLAGSRSGANVLT | TRBJ2-6 | TRBV27
ATSRATPLPGANVLT | TRBJ2-6 | TRBV15
ASTITSGVYTEQF | TRBJ2-1 | TRBV11-2
ASRLEGGAGTEAF | TRBJ1-1 | TRBV7-9